The TCR beta chain described here comes from a study of blood T cell repertoires in COVID-19. In the study overall: Donors in the United States, Italy and Spain gave samples during acute or convalescent COVID-19. The analysed material was cDNA or gDNA that came from T cells, B-cell-depleted T cells, or PBMCs.

This CDR3 is 13 amino acids long. Germline CDR1 reads SGHRS; CDR2 reads YFSETQ. Unmatched junction bases numbered 3, after V lost 5 bases and J lost 2 bases. Original processing methods: Cell counts per sample came from amplifying reference gene primers. Clones were sequenced by immunoSEQ multiplex PCR, and TCRdb holds only the in-frame ones, with some missing. That table furnishes V, J and clone size, whereas the DNA furnished D and trimming. Among 120,000 to 150,000 clones listed, 70% to 90% were seen once. The chain employs TRBV5-1 and TRBJ2-5; TRBD1 matches 7 bases. The TCR originated in an elderly woman with acute or convalescent COVID-19. Material: peripheral blood. The CDR3 sequence is CASRETGQETQYF. CDR3 nucleotides: TGCGCCAGCAGGGAGACAGGGCAAGAGACCCAGTACTTC.